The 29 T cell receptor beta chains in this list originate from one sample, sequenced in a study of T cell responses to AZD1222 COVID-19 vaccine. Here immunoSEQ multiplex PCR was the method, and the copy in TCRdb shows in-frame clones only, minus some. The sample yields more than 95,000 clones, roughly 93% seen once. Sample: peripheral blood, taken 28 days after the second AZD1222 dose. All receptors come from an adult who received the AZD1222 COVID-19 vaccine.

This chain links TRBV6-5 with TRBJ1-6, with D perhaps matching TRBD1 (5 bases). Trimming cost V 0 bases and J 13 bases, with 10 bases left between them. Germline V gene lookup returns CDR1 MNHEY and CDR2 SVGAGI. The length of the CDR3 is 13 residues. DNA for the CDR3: TGTGCCAGCAGTTACTCGAAGTGGGGGCCCCTCCACTTT. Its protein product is CASSYSKWGPLHF.

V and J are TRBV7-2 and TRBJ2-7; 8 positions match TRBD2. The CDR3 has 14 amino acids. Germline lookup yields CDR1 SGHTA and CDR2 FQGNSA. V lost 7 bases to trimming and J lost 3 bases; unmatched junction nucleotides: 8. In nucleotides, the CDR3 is TGTGCCAGCACCTGGGGTAGCGGGAACTACGAGCAGTACTTC. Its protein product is CASTWGSGNYEQYF.

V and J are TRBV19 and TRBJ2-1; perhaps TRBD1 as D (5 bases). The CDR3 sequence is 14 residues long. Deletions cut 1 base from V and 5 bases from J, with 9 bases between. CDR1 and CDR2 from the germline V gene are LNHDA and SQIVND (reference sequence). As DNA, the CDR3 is TGTGCCAGTAGTATAGGACGACAGAACAATGAGCAGTTCTTC. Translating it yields CASSIGRQNNEQFF.

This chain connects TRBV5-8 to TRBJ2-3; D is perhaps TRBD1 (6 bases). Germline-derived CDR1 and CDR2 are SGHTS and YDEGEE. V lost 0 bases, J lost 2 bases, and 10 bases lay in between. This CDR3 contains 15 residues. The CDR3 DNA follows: TGTGCCAGCAGCTTGGGCCAGGGGAACACAGATACGCAGTATTTT. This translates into CASSLGQGNTDTQYF.

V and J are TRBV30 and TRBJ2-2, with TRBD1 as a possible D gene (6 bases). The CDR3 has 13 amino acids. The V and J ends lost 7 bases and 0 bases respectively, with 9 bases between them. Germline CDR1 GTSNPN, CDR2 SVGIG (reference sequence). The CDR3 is CAFGGANTGELFF. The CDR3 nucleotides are TGTGCCTTTGGGGGCGCGAACACCGGGGAGCTGTTTTTT.

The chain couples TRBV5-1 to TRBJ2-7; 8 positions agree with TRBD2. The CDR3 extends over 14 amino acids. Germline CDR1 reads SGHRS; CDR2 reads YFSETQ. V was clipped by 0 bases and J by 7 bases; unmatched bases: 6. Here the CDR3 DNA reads TGCGCCAGCAGCTTGGAAGCGGGAGAGGGTGAGCAGTACTTC. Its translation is CASSLEAGEGEQYF.

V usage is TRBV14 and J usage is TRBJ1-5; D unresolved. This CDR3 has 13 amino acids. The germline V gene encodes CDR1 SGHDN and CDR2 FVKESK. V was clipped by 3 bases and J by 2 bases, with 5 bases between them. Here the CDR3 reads CASSQGRNQPQHF. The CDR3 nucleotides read TGTGCCAGCAGCCAGGGCCGCAATCAGCCCCAGCATTTT.

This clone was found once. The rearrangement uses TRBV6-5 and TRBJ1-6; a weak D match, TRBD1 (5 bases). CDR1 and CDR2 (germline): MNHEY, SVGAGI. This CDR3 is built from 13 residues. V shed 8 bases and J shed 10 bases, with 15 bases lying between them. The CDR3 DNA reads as TGTGCCAGCCTGGGGGGTGTGGGCTCACCCCTCCACTTT. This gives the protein CASLGGVGSPLHF.

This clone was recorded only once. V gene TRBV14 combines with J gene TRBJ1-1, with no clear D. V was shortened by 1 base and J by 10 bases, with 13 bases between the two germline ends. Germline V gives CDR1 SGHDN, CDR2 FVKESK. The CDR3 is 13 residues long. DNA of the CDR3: TGTGCCAGCAGCCAAGTTCAGGAAGAGGCAGCTTTCTTT. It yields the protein CASSQVQEEAAFF.

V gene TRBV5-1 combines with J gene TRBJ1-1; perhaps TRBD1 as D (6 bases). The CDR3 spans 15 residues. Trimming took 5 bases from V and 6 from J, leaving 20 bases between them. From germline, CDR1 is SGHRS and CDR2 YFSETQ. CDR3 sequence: CASSKGGAREAEAFF. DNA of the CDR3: TGCGCCAGCAGTAAGGGGGGCGCGCGGGAAGCTGAAGCTTTCTTT. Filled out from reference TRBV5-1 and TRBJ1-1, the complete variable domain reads KAGVTQTPRYLIKTRGQQVTLSCSPISGHRSVSWYQQTPGQGLQFLFEYFSETQRNKGNFPGRFSGRQFSNSRSEMNVSTLELGDSALYLCASSKGGAREAEAFFGQGTRLTVV.

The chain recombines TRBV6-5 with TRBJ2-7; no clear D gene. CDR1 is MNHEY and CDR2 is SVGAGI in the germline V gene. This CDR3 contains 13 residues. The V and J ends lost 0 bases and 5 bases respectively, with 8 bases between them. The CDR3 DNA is TGTGCCAGCAGTTACTCGAGCAGCCACGAGCAGTACTTC. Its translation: CASSYSSSHEQYF.

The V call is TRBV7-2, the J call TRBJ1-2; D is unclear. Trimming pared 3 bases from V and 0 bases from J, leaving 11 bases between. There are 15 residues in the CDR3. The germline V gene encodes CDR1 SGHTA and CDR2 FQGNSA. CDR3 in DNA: TGTGCCAGCAGCTTCGGACCCGTAGCTAACTATGGCTACACCTTC. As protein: CASSFGPVANYGYTF.

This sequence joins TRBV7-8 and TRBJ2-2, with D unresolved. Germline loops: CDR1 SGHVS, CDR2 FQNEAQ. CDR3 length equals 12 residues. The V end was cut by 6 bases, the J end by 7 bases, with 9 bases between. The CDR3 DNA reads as TGTGCCAGCAGGTCGACGGACGGGGAGCTGTTTTTT. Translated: CASRSTDGELFF.

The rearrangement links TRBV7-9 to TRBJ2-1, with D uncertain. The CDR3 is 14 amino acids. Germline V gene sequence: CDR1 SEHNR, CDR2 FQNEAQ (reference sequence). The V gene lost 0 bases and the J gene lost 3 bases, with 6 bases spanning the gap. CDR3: CASSLALDYNEQFF. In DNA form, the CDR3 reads TGTGCCAGCAGCTTAGCACTTGACTACAATGAGCAGTTCTTC.

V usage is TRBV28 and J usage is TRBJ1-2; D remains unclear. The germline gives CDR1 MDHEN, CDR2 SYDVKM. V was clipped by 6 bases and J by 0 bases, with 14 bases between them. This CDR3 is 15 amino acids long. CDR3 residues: CASRLTGGANYGYTF. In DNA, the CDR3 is TGTGCCAGCAGACTAACGGGAGGTGCTAACTATGGCTACACCTTC.

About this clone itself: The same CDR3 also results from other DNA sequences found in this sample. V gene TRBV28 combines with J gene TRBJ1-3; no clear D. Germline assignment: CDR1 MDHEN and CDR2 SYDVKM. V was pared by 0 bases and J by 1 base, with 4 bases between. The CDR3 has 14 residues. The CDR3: CASSLWGSGNTIYF. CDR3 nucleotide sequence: TGTGCCAGCAGTTTATGGGGTTCTGGAAACACCATATATTTT.

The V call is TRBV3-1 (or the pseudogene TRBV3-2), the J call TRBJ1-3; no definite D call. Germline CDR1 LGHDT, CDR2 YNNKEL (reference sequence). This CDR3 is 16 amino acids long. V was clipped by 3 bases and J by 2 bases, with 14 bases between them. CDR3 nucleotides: TGTGCCAGCAGCCATCAGGCCGGATCGACTGGAAACACCATATATTTT. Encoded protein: CASSHQAGSTGNTIYF.

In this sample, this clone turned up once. The CDR3 protein is CASSLGRTSGIGEQFF. Written as DNA, the CDR3 is TGTGCCAGCAGCTTGGGTAGAACTAGCGGGATTGGGGAGCAGTTCTTC. The gene calls are TRBV5-8 and TRBJ2-1; the match to TRBD2 covers 10 bases. The J segment lost 10 bases and the V segment lost 0 bases, leaving 10 bases of the junction unmatched. Per the germline V gene, CDR1 is SGHTS and CDR2 is YDEGEE. This CDR3 has 16 residues.

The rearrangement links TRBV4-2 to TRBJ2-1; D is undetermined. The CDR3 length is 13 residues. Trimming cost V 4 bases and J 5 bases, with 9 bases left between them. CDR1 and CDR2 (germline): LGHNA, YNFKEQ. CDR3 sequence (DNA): TGTGCCAGCAGCCCGACTGGTAACAATGAGCAGTTCTTC. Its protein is CASSPTGNNEQFF.

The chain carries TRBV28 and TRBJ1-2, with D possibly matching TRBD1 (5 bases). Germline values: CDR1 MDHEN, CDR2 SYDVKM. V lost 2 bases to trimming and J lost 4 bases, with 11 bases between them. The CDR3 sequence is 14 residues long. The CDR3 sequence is CASSLTGRLYGYTF. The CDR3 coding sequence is TGTGCCAGCAGTTTAACAGGACGACTCTATGGCTACACCTTC.

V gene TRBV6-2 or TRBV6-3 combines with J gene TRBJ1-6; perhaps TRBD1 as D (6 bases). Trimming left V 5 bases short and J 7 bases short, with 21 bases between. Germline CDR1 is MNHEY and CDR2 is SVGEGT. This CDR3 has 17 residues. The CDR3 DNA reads TGTGCCAGCAGTCTACGGGACAACCCAAGAAGGAATTCACCCCTCCACTTT. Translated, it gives CASSLRDNPRRNSPLHF.

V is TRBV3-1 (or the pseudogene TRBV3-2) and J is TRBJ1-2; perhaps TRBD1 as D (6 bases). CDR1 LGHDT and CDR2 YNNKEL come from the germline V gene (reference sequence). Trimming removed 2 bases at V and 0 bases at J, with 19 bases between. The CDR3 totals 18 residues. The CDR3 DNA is TGTGCCAGCAGCCAAAGTGAATTACGGGGACACCCTAACTATGGCTACACCTTC. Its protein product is CASSQSELRGHPNYGYTF.

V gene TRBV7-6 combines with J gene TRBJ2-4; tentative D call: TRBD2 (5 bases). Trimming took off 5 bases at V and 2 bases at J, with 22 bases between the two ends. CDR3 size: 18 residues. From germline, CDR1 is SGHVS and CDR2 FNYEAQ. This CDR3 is CASSPTPLAKTTKNIQYF. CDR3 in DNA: TGTGCCAGCAGCCCAACCCCTCTAGCTAAGACTACCAAAAACATTCAGTACTTC.

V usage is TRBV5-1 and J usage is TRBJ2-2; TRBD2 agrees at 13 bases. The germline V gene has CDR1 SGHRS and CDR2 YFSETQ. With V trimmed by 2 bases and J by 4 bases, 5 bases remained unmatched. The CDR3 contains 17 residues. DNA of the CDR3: TGCGCCAGCAGCTTAGGACTAGCGGGAGACGTCACCGGGGAGCTGTTTTTT. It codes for CASSLGLAGDVTGELFF. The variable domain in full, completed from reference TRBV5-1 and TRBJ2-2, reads KAGVTQTPRYLIKTRGQQVTLSCSPISGHRSVSWYQQTPGQGLQFLFEYFSETQRNKGNFPGRFSGRQFSNSRSEMNVSTLELGDSALYLCASSLGLAGDVTGELFFGEGSRLTVL.

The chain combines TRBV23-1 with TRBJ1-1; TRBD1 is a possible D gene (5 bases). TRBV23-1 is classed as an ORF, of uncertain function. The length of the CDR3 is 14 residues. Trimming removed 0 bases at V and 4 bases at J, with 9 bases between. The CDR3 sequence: CASSQSMGGTEAFF. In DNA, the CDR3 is TGCGCCAGCAGTCAATCGATGGGGGGCACTGAAGCTTTCTTT.

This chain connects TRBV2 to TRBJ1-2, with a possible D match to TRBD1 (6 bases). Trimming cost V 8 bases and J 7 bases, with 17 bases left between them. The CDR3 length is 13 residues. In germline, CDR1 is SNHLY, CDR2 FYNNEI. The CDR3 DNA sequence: TGTGCCAGCGGCCGCAGGGGCTTCTCTGGCTACACCTTC. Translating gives CASGRRGFSGYTF.

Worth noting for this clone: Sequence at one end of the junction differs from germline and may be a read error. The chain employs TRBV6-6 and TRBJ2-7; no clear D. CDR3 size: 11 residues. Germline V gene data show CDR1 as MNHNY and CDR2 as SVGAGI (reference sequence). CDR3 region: CASSDSYEQYF. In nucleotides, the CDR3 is TGTGCCAGCAGTGACTCCTACGAGCAGTACTTC.

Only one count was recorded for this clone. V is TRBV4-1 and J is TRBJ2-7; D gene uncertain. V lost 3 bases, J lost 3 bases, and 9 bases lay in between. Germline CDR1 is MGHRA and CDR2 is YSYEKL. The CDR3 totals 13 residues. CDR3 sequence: CASSHTKDYEQYF. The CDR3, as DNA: TGCGCCAGCAGCCATACTAAAGACTACGAGCAGTACTTC.

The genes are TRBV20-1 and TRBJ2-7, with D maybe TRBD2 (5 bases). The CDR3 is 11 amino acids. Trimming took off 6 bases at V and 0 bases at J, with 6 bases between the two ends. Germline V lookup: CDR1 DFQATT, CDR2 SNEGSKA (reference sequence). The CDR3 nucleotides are TGCAGTGCGGAGGCCTCCTACGAGCAGTACTTC. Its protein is CSAEASYEQYF.